This TCR beta chain was sequenced for a study of blood T cell repertoires in COVID-19 (dated by TCRdb to about 2020). In the study overall: Samples covering the acute and convalescent phases of COVID-19 were provided by collaborators in the United States, Italy and Spain. Samples were obtained from the ongoing ImmuneRACE study (first 160 participants) and from 1,254 subjects provided by 6 global collaborators. The prospective study material was composed of cDNA or gDNA derived from T cells, B-cell-depleted T cells, or PBMCs. Subjects who had been exposed to COVID-19, were actively infected with it, or had recovered from it provided the deeply sampled blood TCRbeta repertoires that made up the dataset. The repertoires were made available in a free public database intended to serve as a resource for research on the immune response to SARS-CoV-2. Where available, HLA class I and class II types were obtained from metadata supplied by the sample provider rather than from assay-based typing. The sample metadata nearly always contained a de-identified subject ID, COVID-19 status, age in years and sex.

Paper-wide results and their limitations: The amount of clinical and demographic metadata varied by source and participant and was provided uncurated.

Collaborating institutions collected whole blood in K2EDTA tubes following their own protocols. For TCRbeta analysis, collaborator samples were shipped as frozen whole blood, as isolated PBMCs, or as DNA extracted from either sample type. Note on this clone: Its antigen target is currently unknown. No clone much larger than this one lies a single base away; base qualities are absent.

The immunoSEQ Assay, a bias-controlled multiplex PCR, was used to amplify TCRbeta CDR3 regions from genomic DNA. As for the original processing: Within the assay, amplification of reference gene primers was used to estimate how many nucleated cells each sample contained. To quantify the absolute abundance of each unique TCRbeta CDR3 rearrangement, sequence reads were collapsed and filtered. For each sample, productive Simpson clonality was calculated as the square root of Simpson's diversity index over productive rearrangements. Sourced from immuneACCESS, this table was stored by TCRdb with only in-frame sequences that have V and J called. A share of the clones is absent; for the studies checked, an unresolved V gene accounts for under half, and the remainder has no known explanation. V, J and clone size are taken as reported in that table, and D and trimming were inferred from the DNA itself. This sample is represented by about 68,000 clones; 80% to 90% of them were singletons. The top ten constitute approximately 1.5% of the sample.

Sequencing was carried out using peripheral blood. The receptor was isolated from a woman aged 55-70 years with acute or convalescent COVID-19.

The CDR3: CATSPPVGGYGYTF. The nucleotide sequence is TGTGCCACCAGCCCCCCCGTGGGAGGGTATGGCTACACCTTC. The sequence links TRBV15 to TRBJ1-2; no D segment can be confidently identified. The CDR3 holds 14 amino acids from the cysteine to the phenylalanine. Left in the record is the CDR3 DNA by itself, 42 bases read in frame from the first base. V is cut by 5 bases and J by 5 bases, and the space between the germline ends is 15 bases. The germline V gene (reference sequence) specifies LNHNV as CDR1 and YYDKDF as CDR2.